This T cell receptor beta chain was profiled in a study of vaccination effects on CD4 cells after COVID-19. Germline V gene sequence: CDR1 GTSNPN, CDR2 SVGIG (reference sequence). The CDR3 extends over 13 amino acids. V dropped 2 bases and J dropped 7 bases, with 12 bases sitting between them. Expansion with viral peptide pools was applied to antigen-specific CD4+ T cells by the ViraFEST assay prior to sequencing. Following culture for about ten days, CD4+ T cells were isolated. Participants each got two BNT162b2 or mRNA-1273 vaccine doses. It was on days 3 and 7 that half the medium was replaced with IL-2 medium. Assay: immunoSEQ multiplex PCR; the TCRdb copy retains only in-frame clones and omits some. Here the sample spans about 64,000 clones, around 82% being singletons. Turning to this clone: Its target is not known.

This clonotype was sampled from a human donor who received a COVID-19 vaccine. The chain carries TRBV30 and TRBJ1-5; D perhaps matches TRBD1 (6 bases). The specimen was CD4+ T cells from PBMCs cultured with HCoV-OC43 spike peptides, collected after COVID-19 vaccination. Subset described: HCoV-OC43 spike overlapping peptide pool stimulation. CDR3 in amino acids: CAWSMGAGQPQHF. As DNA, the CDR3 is TGTGCCTGGAGTATGGGGGCCGGACAGCCCCAGCATTTT.